This T cell receptor (beta chain) was identified in a study of shared clonotypes between healthy human individuals. Study context: Participating donors consisted of a couple of women and a few men aged 18 to 49. Regarding the study as a whole: On the whole, naive subsets had larger estimated richness than memory subsets had. What rarefaction showed was incomplete sorted-subset sequencing despite large depth.

In the case of this clone: Its target is not known.

Repertoires were generated with immunoSEQ multiplex PCR, while TCRdb's copy carries only in-frame clones and drops some. The sample lists fewer than 1.8 million clones, less than 99% occurring once. The CDR3 contains 14 residues. CDR1 is SGHDN, CDR2 FVKESK, per germline. V lost 4 bases, J lost 4 bases, and 2 bases stayed unmatched. The sequence derives from a man aged 25 to 40 in good health. This sequence joins TRBV14 and TRBJ2-2; TRBD1 agrees at 8 bases. The sequencing sample was made of naive CD4+ T cells sorted from blood. Noted subset: CD45RA+ positively selected. Written as DNA, the CDR3 is TGTGCCAGCAGCCGACAGGGGATCACCGGGGAGCTGTTTTTT. This codes for CASSRQGITGELFF.